Below are 11 T cell receptor beta chains sequenced from a single sample in a study of blood T cell repertoires in COVID-19. Profiling relied on immunoSEQ multiplex PCR, and the TCRdb table lists in-frame clones only, not all of them. The table has tens of thousands of clones, roughly 83% seen once. The sample taken for sequencing was peripheral blood. These receptors were collected from a human donor with acute or convalescent COVID-19. The donor label of this sample is uncertain.

The chain employs TRBV20-1 and TRBJ2-7; 7 bases agree with TRBD2. This CDR3 spans 13 amino acids. The J segment lost 3 bases and the V segment lost 3 bases, leaving 5 bases of the junction unmatched. Germline CDR1 reads DFQATT; CDR2 reads SNEGSKA (reference sequence). The CDR3 bases are TGCAGTGCTAGTCCCCGGGGGGTCTACGAGCAGTACTTC. Translation: CSASPRGVYEQYF.

The V gene is TRBV18, the J gene TRBJ1-1; D remains ambiguous. Trimming pared 2 bases from V and 0 bases from J, leaving 22 bases between. The V gene's germline CDR1 is KGHSH and CDR2 LQKENI. The CDR3 consists of 19 residues. As DNA, the CDR3 is TGTGCCAGCTCACCATTCATGAGAGGCGGAGAGGGAATGAACACTGAAGCTTTCTTT. Translating gives CASSPFMRGGEGMNTEAFF. The full variable domain, in which reference TRBV18 and TRBJ1-1 provide the parts outside the CDR3, is NAGVMQNPRHLVRRRGQEARLRCSPMKGHSHVYWYRQLPEEGLKFMVYLQKENIIDESGMPKERFSAEFPKEGPSILRIQQVVRGDSAAYFCASSPFMRGGEGMNTEAFFGQGTRLTVV.

This clone has only one observation. This chain uses TRBV6-6 with TRBJ2-3, with D perhaps TRBD1 (8 bases). CDR1 MNHNY and CDR2 SVGAGI come from the germline V gene (reference sequence). V lost 0 bases and J 14 bases, leaving 18 bases between the germline ends. The CDR3 contains 14 residues. The CDR3 region has the DNA TGTGCCAGCAGTTACTCGAGCGGGACAGGCCACCGGTATTTT. Amino acid sequence: CASSYSSGTGHRYF.

V gene TRBV28 combines with J gene TRBJ1-1, with 9 bases identical to TRBD1. Germline trimming cut 6 bases from V and 4 bases from J; bases unmatched to any gene: 0. CDR3 size: 12 residues. Per germline, CDR1 MDHEN and CDR2 SYDVKM. CDR3 nucleotide sequence: TGTGCCAGCAGACAGGGGGCCACTGAAGCTTTCTTT. This sequence encodes CASRQGATEAFF. Full variable domain (missing parts from reference TRBV28 and TRBJ1-1): DVKVTQSSRYLVKRTGEKVFLECVQDMDHENMFWYRQDPGLGLRLIYFSYDVKMKEKGDIPEGYSVSREKKERFSLILESASTNQTSMYLCASRQGATEAFFGQGTRLTVV.

The gene calls are TRBV11-2 and TRBJ2-5; no definite D call. V shed 2 bases and J shed 1 base, with 2 bases lying between them. Germline V lookup: CDR1 SGHAT, CDR2 FQNNGV. CDR3 length equals 12 residues. CDR3 sequence: CASSLLQETQYF. Written as DNA, the CDR3 is TGTGCCAGCAGCTTACTCCAAGAGACCCAGTACTTC.

V is TRBV11-2 and J is TRBJ1-1; D remains unclear. Deletions cut 2 bases from V and 5 bases from J, with 15 bases between. The CDR3 is 15 amino acids. The V gene's germline CDR1 is SGHAT and CDR2 FQNNGV. CDR3 loop: CASSLTPAASTEAFF. The CDR3 DNA reads TGTGCCAGCAGCTTAACCCCCGCCGCCAGTACTGAAGCTTTCTTT.

The J gene is TRBJ1-4, the V gene TRBV5-1; TRBD1 is a possible D gene (6 bases). Trimming removed 3 bases from V and 8 bases from J, with 8 bases in between. Germline V CDR1 and CDR2: SGHRS, YFSETQ. The length of the CDR3 is 12 residues. The CDR3, as DNA: TGCGCCAGCAGCTCAACAGGGGAAAAACTGTTTTTT. The encoded protein is CASSSTGEKLFF.

The chain couples TRBV30 to TRBJ1-2, with TRBD1 matching 10 bases. V gave up 7 bases and J gave up 2 bases; unmatched junction bases: 10. CDR1 GTSNPN and CDR2 SVGIG come from the germline V gene (reference sequence). CDR3 length: 15 amino acids. The CDR3 bases are TGTGCCTTAGGGGGGACAGGGGAAGAAAACTATGGCTACACCTTC. Its translation: CALGGTGEENYGYTF.

This rearrangement joins TRBV11-1 to TRBJ2-1, with a possible D match to TRBD1 (5 bases). The CDR3 extends over 13 amino acids. Germline V CDR1 and CDR2: SGHAT, FQDESV (reference sequence). V was trimmed by 4 bases and J by 9 bases, leaving 13 bases between them. DNA for the CDR3: TGTGCCAGCAGCTCTCCAGGGAACGCTGAGCAGTTCTTC. It yields the protein CASSSPGNAEQFF. Complete variable domain (other parts from reference TRBV11-1 and TRBJ2-1): EAEVAQSPRYKITEKSQAVAFWCDPISGHATLYWYRQILGQGPELLVQFQDESVVDDSQLPKDRFSAERLKGVDSTLKIQPAELGDSAMYLCASSSPGNAEQFFGPGTRLTVL.

The chain uses TRBV29-1 and TRBJ2-5; no clear D. Looked up from germline, CDR1 is SQVTM and CDR2 is ANQGSEA. V lost 1 base to trimming and J lost 4 bases, with 7 bases between them. The CDR3 has 12 amino acids. This CDR3 reads CSVEALGETQYF. CDR3 sequence (DNA): TGCAGCGTTGAAGCCCTAGGAGAGACCCAGTACTTC.

The CDR3: CASSQEYRGYQPQHF. DNA for the CDR3: TGTGCCAGCAGCCAAGAGTACAGGGGATATCAGCCCCAGCATTTT. The V and J genes are TRBV4-2 and TRBJ1-5; 7 positions match TRBD1. V lost 0 bases to trimming and J lost 5 bases; unmatched junction nucleotides: 4. The CDR3 consists of 15 residues. CDR1 is LGHNA, CDR2 YNFKEQ, per germline.